Presented here are 19 T cell receptor beta chains from one specimen sequenced in a study of T cell responses to AZD1222 COVID-19 vaccine. Sequenced by immunoSEQ multiplex PCR; TCRdb stores in-frame clones only, minus some. The repertoire includes around 140,000 clones, 70% to 90% of them detected once, and around 8% sits in the top ten. Sample: peripheral blood, taken on day 0 of AZD1222 vaccination. The receptors come from an adult in good health.

The chain recombines TRBV3-1 (or the pseudogene TRBV3-2) with TRBJ1-1; the D is unclear. There are 12 residues in the CDR3. The V gene's germline CDR1 is LGHDT and CDR2 YNNKEL (reference sequence). Trimming removed 0 bases at V and 1 base at J, with 0 bases between. DNA of the CDR3: TGTGCCAGCAGCCAAGAGAACACTGAAGCTTTCTTT. Translation: CASSQENTEAFF.

The chain couples TRBV11-2 to TRBJ1-2; TRBD1 matches at 7 bases. V shed 5 bases and J 6 bases; nucleotides not matched to a gene: 12. The CDR3 sequence is 15 residues long. Germline values: CDR1 SGHAT, CDR2 FQNNGV. The CDR3 bases are TGTGCCAGCAGCCCCACCGGCAGGGGGGGACATGGCTACACCTTC. It is translated as CASSPTGRGGHGYTF.

V usage is TRBV30 and J usage is TRBJ1-1, with a tentative D call TRBD1 (5 bases). Trimming took 0 bases from V and 11 from J, leaving 13 bases between them. The CDR3 is 12 residues long. Germline V gives CDR1 GTSNPN, CDR2 SVGIG (reference sequence). The CDR3 region has the DNA TGTGCCTGGAGTGTAAACGAGGGGCGGGCTTTCTTT. It codes for CAWSVNEGRAFF.

V is TRBV10-2 and J is TRBJ2-7; 7 bases align to TRBD2. This CDR3 is 16 amino acids long. CDR1 is WSHSY, CDR2 SAAADI, per germline. V lost 2 bases to trimming and J lost 0 bases; unmatched junction nucleotides: 7. The CDR3 coding sequence is TGCGCCAGCAGTGAGGGGGAGGGTAGGTCCTCCTACGAGCAGTACTTC. Its translation is CASSEGEGRSSYEQYF.

This sequence joins TRBV6-4 and TRBJ2-1, with TRBD2 matching over 7 bases. Trimming cost V 3 bases and J 0 bases; bases outside gene matches: 2. Germline-derived CDR1 and CDR2 are MRHNA and SNTAGT. The CDR3 contains 15 residues. CDR3 in DNA: TGTGCCAGCAGTGAAGCGGGAAGCTCCTACAATGAGCAGTTCTTC. Translating gives CASSEAGSSYNEQFF.

The rearrangement joins TRBV19 to TRBJ2-3; D is perhaps TRBD2 (7 bases). Trimming left V 5 bases short and J 4 bases short, with 16 bases between. Germline-derived CDR1 and CDR2 are LNHDA and SQIVND (reference sequence). The CDR3 is 15 amino acids. The DNA for the CDR3 is TGTGCCAGTAGTCGAGGGGGGAGGGAAGCAGATACGCAGTATTTT. Translated: CASSRGGREADTQYF.

The table lists this clone with a count of one. The J gene is TRBJ1-5, the V gene TRBV18, with D possibly matching TRBD1 (6 bases). The CDR3 consists of 13 residues. Trimming removed 6 bases from V and 4 bases from J, with 10 bases in between. Germline loops: CDR1 KGHSH, CDR2 LQKENI. CDR3 residues: CASSGQLNQPQHF. CDR3 coding DNA: TGTGCCAGCTCCGGACAGCTTAATCAGCCCCAGCATTTT.

V usage is TRBV5-1 and J usage is TRBJ1-3; 7 nucleotides align to TRBD1. CDR3 length: 14 residues. The V and J ends lost 4 bases and 1 base, in that order; junction bases with no gene match: 2. Germline CDR1 SGHRS, CDR2 YFSETQ. CDR3 loop: CASSEQGSGNTIYF. The CDR3 DNA reads TGCGCCAGCAGCGAACAGGGGTCTGGAAACACCATATATTTT.

This chain joins TRBV6-1 and TRBJ1-2; D is ambiguous. Germline V lookup: CDR1 MNHNS, CDR2 SASEGT. Trimming stripped 0 bases from V and 5 bases from J, with 10 bases between. The length of the CDR3 is 14 residues. CDR3 sequence: CASSEAWREYGYTF. Written as DNA, the CDR3 is TGTGCCAGCAGTGAAGCGTGGAGGGAGTATGGCTACACCTTC.

The chain couples TRBV25-1 to TRBJ2-7; D gene ambiguous. Trimming removed 3 bases from V and 2 bases from J, with 8 bases in between. Per germline, CDR1 MGHDK and CDR2 SYGVNS. The CDR3 length is 13 residues. The DNA of the CDR3 is TGTGCCAGCAGTGATCGGCCAGCCTACGAGCAGTACTTC. Translation: CASSDRPAYEQYF.

Here the CDR3 reads CATSRDLRGDQPQHF. For the CDR3, the DNA is TGTGCCACCAGCAGAGATCTAAGAGGGGATCAGCCCCAGCATTTT. The J gene is TRBJ1-5, the V gene TRBV15, with D possibly TRBD1 on 5 matching bases. This CDR3 region has 15 residues. Germline lookup yields CDR1 LNHNV and CDR2 YYDKDF (reference sequence). Deletions cut 0 bases from V and 5 bases from J, with 11 bases between.

The rearrangement uses TRBV6-6 and TRBJ2-1, with D perhaps matching TRBD2 (5 bases). The CDR3 loop spans 13 amino acids. Between the trimmed V and J ends, which lost 6 bases and 2 bases, there was a span of 8 bases. The germline V gene has CDR1 MNHNY and CDR2 SVGAGI (reference sequence). CDR3 protein: CASSGVTYNEQFF. As DNA, the CDR3 is TGTGCCAGCAGCGGGGTCACCTACAATGAGCAGTTCTTC.

Worth noting for this clone: Different DNA sequences within this sample yield the same CDR3. The CDR3 reads CASSESGGNTIYF. As DNA, the CDR3 is TGTGCCAGCAGTGAGTCGGGGGGAAACACCATATATTTT. The chain employs TRBV6-1 and TRBJ1-3; D is undetermined. There are 13 residues in the CDR3. V shed 3 bases and J shed 4 bases, with 7 bases lying between them. The germline gives CDR1 MNHNS, CDR2 SASEGT.

This clone was observed a handful of times. The chain couples TRBV1 to TRBJ2-5; the table's D gene call, TRBD1, was not cross checked with the DNA. TRBV1 is marked as a pseudogene. This CDR3 has 15 residues. CDR3 in amino acids: CTSSQGTDIQETQYF. Here the CDR3 DNA reads TGCACCAGCAGCCAAGGGACAGACATACAAGAGACCCAGTACTTC.

This chain uses TRBV7-8 with TRBJ2-1; tentatively, D is TRBD2 (5 bases). Germline CDR1 is SGHVS and CDR2 is FQNEAQ. The CDR3 is made up of 16 amino acids. V lost 3 bases and J lost 0, with 12 bases in between. In DNA, the CDR3 is TGTGCCAGCAGCTTTGGAGGCGAATCCTCCTACAATGAGCAGTTCTTC. Translation: CASSFGGESSYNEQFF.

CDR3 sequence (DNA): TGTGCCAGCAGCCCCCAGGGTGGCGAGCAGTACTTC. This gives the protein CASSPQGGEQYF. The rearrangement uses TRBV7-9 and TRBJ2-7; D perhaps matches TRBD1 (5 bases). The CDR3 is 12 residues long. Germline V gene lookup returns CDR1 SEHNR and CDR2 FQNEAQ (reference sequence). Trimming took off 5 bases at V and 6 bases at J, with 11 bases between the two ends.

The chain carries TRBV4-2 and TRBJ2-6; D tentatively reads TRBD1 or TRBD2 (5 bases each). Germline loops: CDR1 LGHNA, CDR2 YNFKEQ. V lost 3 bases, J lost 0 bases, and 9 bases lay in between. The CDR3 loop spans 16 amino acids. Here the CDR3 DNA reads TGTGCCAGCAGCCAGGGACGGGCCTCTGGGGCCAACGTCCTGACTTTC. Translating it yields CASSQGRASGANVLTF.

This clone was seen only a few times. The rearrangement joins TRBV11-2 to TRBJ1-2; D possibly corresponds to TRBD1 (6 bases). V lost 3 bases and J 8 bases, leaving 16 bases between the germline ends. The germline V gene encodes CDR1 SGHAT and CDR2 FQNNGV. The CDR3 has 14 residues. The CDR3 loop is CASSFQAGDGGYTF. DNA for the CDR3: TGTGCCAGCAGCTTTCAGGCAGGGGACGGCGGCTACACCTTC.

The V and J genes are TRBV5-1 and TRBJ1-1; no clear D. V was shortened by 2 bases and J by 3 bases, with 8 bases between the two germline ends. The CDR3 covers 13 residues. CDR1 SGHRS and CDR2 YFSETQ come from the germline V gene. CDR3 coding DNA: TGCGCCAGCAGCTTCTCCGAGGACACTGAAGCTTTCTTT. Translation gives CASSFSEDTEAFF.